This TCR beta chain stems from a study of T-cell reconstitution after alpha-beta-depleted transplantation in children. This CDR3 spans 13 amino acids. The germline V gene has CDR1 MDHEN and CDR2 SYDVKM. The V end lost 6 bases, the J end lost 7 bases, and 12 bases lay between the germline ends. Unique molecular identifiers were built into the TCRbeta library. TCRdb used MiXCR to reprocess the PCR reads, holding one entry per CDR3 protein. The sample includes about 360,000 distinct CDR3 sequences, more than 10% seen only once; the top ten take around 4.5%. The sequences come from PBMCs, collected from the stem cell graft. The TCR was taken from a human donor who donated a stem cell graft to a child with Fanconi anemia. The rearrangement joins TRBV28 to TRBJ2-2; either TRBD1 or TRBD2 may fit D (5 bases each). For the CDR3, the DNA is TGTGCCAGCAGATACCGGGGCCGCGGGGAGCTGTTTTTT. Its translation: CASRYRGRGELFF.